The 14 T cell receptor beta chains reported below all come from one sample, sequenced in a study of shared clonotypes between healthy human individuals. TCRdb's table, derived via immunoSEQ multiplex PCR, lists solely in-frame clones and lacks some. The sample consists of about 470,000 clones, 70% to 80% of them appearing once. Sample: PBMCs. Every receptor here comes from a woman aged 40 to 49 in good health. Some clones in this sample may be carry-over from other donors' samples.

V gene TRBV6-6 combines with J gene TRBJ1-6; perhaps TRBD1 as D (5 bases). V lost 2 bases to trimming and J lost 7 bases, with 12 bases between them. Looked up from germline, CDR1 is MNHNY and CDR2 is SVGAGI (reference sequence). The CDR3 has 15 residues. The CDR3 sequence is CASSYAPQDNSPLHF. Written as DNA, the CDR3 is TGTGCCAGCAGTTACGCCCCACAGGACAATTCACCCCTCCACTTT.

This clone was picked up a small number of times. The CDR3, as DNA: TGTGCCAGCAGTGATAGGCGGGGCGTCGAGCAGTACTTC. Its protein product is CASSDRRGVEQYF. This chain links TRBV6-1 with TRBJ2-7, with D maybe TRBD2 (6 bases). Germline V gene sequence: CDR1 MNHNS, CDR2 SASEGT. Deletions cut 3 bases from V and 6 bases from J, with 12 bases between. This CDR3 contains 13 residues.

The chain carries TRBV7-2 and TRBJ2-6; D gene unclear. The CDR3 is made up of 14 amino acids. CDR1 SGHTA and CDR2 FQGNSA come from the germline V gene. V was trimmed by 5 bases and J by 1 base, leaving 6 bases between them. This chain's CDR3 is CASSSRSGANVLTF. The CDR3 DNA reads TGTGCCAGCAGCAGCCGGTCTGGGGCCAACGTCCTGACTTTC.

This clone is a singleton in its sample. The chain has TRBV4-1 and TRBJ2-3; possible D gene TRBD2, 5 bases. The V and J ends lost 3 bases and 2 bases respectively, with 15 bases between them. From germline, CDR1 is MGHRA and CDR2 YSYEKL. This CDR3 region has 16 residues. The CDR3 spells CASSHLIREHTDTQYF. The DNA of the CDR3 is TGCGCCAGCAGCCACCTAATCCGGGAACACACAGATACGCAGTATTTT.

CDR3 DNA: TGTGCCAGCAGCTTAGGGACCGTGTATCTGGATACGCAGTATTTT. It yields the protein CASSLGTVYLDTQYF. The rearrangement joins TRBV7-3 to TRBJ2-3; D is possibly TRBD1 or TRBD2 (5 bases each). This CDR3 has 15 amino acids. From germline, CDR1 is SGHTA and CDR2 FQGTGA. V lost 2 bases, J lost 6 bases, and 15 bases lay in between.

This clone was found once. The CDR3 DNA reads TGTGCCAGCAGCTACAGGGAATCCTACGAGCAGTACTTC. Its protein is CASSYRESYEQYF. The rearrangement links TRBV5-5 to TRBJ2-7; tentative D call: TRBD1 (6 bases). The germline V gene encodes CDR1 SGHKS and CDR2 YYEKEE (reference sequence). The CDR3 spans 13 residues. The germline V and J ends were trimmed by 3 bases and 1 base, with 8 bases remaining between them.

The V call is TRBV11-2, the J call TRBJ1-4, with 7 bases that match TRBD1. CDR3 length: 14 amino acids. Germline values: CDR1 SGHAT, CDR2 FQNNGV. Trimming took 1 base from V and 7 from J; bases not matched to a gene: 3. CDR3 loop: CASSLGQGAEKLFF. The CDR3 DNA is TGTGCCAGCAGCTTAGGACAGGGTGCTGAAAAACTGTTTTTT.

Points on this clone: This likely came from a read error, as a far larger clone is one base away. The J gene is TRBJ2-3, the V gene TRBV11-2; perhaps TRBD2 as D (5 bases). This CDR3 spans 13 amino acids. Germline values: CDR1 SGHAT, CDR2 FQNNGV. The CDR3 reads CAGSLERQDTQYF. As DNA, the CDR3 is TGTGCCGGCAGCTTAGAGCGGCAGGATACGCAGTATTTT. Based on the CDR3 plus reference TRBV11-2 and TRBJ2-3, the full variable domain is EAGVAQSPRYKIIEKRQSVAFWCNPISGHATLYWYQQILGQGPKLLIQFQNNGVVDDSQLPKDRFSAERLKGVDSTLKIQPAKLEDSAVYLCAGSLERQDTQYFGPGTRLTVL.

The CDR3 sequence is CASSPQDEQFF. The CDR3 region has the DNA TGTGCCAGCAGCCCACAAGATGAGCAGTTCTTC. The chain carries TRBV7-8 and TRBJ2-1; unclear D gene. Per germline, CDR1 SGHVS and CDR2 FQNEAQ. The germline V and J ends were trimmed by 5 bases and 8 bases, with 7 bases remaining between them. CDR3 length: 11 residues.

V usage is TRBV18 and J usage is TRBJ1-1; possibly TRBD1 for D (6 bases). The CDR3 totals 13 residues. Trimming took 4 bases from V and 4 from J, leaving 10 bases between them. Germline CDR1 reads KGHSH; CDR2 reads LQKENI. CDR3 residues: CASSLSGATEAFF. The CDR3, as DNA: TGTGCCAGCTCACTTTCGGGGGCCACTGAAGCTTTCTTT.

The CDR3 spells CASSLTFGTAEKLFF. The CDR3 DNA is TGTGCCAGCAGCCTAACGTTTGGGACAGCAGAGAAACTGTTTTTT. The chain couples TRBV5-8 to TRBJ1-4; 7 positions agree with TRBD1. V trimming: 4 bases; J trimming: 11 bases; junction bases outside the gene matches: 14. The CDR3 is made up of 15 amino acids. Looked up from germline, CDR1 is SGHTS and CDR2 is YDEGEE.

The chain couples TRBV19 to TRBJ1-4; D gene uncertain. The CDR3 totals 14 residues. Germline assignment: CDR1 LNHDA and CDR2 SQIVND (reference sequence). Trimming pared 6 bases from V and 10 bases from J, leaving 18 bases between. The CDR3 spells CASSQVPAWGKLFF. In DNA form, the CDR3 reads TGTGCCAGTAGCCAAGTACCTGCCTGGGGAAAACTGTTTTTT.

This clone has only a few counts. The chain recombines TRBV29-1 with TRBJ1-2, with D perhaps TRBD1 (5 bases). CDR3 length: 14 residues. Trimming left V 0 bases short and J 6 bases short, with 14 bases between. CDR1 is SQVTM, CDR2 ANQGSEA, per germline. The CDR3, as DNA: TGCAGCGTTGAAGATCGTGGAACAGGAGATGGCTACACCTTC. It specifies CSVEDRGTGDGYTF.

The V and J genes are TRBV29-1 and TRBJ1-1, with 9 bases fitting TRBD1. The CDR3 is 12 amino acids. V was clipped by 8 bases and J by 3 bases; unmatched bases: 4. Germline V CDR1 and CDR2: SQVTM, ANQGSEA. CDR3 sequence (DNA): TGCAGCTCCCGGACAGGGGACACTGAAGCTTTCTTT. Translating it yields CSSRTGDTEAFF.